This TCR beta chain emerged from a study of radiotherapy plus CTLA-4 blockade in lung cancer. This clone was counted many times. Clones were sequenced by immunoSEQ multiplex PCR, and TCRdb holds only the in-frame ones, with some missing. Among about 77,000 clones listed, just under 75% were seen once. The CDR3 totals 11 residues. Germline CDR1 and CDR2: MNHNS and SASEGT. Trimming removed 10 bases at V and 3 bases at J, with 10 bases between. This chain uses TRBV6-1 with TRBJ2-7; D is unresolved. Sample: peripheral blood, taken from a patient treated with radiotherapy plus ipilimumab. The TCR originated in a human donor with non-small cell lung cancer whose response to radiotherapy plus ipilimumab could not be evaluated. The CDR3 DNA reads as TGTGCCACCGAACGTAGCTACGAGCAGTACTTC. The encoded protein is CATERSYEQYF.